Given below is one T cell receptor (beta chain) in context. J lost 4 bases, V lost 10 bases, and 9 bases had no gene match. Germline lookup yields CDR1 MNHEY and CDR2 SMNVEV (reference sequence). This CDR3 comprises 13 residues. This sample was taken from a study of blood T cell repertoires in COVID-19. For the study at large: Nucleic acid was either cDNA or gDNA, and it came from T cells, B-cell-depleted T cells, or PBMCs.

Only in-frame clones appear in the TCRdb table, and some are missing; sequencing was by immunoSEQ multiplex PCR. The table has around 300,000 clones, more than 75% seen once. Across about two dozen US areas, participants ranged in age from about 18 to 100 years. Input material: PBMCs or T cells enriched from blood (not recorded which). The TCR comes from a woman aged 18-29 years who had recovered from COVID-19. The rearrangement joins TRBV27 to TRBJ2-7; 8 nucleotides line up with TRBD2. CDR3 nucleotides: TGTGCCACCAGACGGGGGGGTAATTACGAGCAGTACTTC. Translated, it gives CATRRGGNYEQYF.